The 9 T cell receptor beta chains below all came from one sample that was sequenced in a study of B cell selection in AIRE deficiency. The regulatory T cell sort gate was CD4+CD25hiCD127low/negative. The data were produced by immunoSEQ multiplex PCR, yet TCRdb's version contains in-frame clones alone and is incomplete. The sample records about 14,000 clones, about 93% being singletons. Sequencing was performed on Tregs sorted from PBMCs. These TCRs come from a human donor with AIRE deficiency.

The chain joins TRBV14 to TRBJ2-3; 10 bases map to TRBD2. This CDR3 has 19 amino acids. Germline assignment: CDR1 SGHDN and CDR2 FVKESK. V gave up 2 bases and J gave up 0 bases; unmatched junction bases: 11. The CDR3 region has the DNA TGTGCCAGCAGCCAAAACCCGGGACTAGCGATAACTAGCACAGATACGCAGTATTTT. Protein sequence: CASSQNPGLAITSTDTQYF.

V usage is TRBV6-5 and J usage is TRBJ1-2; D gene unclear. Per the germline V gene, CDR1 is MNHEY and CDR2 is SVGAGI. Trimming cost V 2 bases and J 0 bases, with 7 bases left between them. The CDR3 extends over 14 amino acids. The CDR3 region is CASSYGEANYGYTF. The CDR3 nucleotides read TGTGCCAGCAGTTACGGTGAAGCTAACTATGGCTACACCTTC.

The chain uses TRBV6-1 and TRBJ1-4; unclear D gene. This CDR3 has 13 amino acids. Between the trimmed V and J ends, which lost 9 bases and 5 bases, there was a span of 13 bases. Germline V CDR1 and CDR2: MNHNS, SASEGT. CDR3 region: CASTSRRNEKLFF. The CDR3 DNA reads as TGTGCCAGTACAAGTCGGAGGAATGAAAAACTGTTTTTT.

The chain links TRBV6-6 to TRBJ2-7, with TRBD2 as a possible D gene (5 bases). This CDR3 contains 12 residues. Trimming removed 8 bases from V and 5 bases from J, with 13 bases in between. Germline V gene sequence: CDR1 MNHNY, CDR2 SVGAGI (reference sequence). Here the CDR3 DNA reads TGTGCCAGCGGCGGGCTAGTGCACGAGCAGTACTTC. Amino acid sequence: CASGGLVHEQYF.

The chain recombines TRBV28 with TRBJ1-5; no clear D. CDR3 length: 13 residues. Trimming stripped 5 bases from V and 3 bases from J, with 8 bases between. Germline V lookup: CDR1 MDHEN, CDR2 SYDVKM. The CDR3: CASSRRINQPQHF. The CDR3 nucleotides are TGTGCCAGCAGTCGACGGATCAATCAGCCCCAGCATTTT.

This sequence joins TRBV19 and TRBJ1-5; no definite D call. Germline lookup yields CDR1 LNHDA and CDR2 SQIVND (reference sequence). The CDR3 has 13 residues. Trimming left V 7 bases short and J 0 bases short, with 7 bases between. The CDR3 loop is CASTKYSNQPQHF. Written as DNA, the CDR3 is TGTGCCAGTACAAAATATAGCAATCAGCCCCAGCATTTT. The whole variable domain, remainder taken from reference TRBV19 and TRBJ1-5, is DGGITQSPKYLFRKEGQNVTLSCEQNLNHDAMYWYRQDPGQGLRLIYYSQIVNDFQKGDIAEGYSVSREKKESFPLTVTSAQKNPTAFYLCASTKYSNQPQHFGDGTRLSIL.

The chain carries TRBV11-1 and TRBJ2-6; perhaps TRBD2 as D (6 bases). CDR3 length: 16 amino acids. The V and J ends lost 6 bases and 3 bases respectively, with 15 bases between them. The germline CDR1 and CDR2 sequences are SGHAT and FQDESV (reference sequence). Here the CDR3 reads CASSYPGGFGANVLTF. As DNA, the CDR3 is TGTGCCAGCAGTTACCCCGGAGGGTTTGGGGCCAACGTCCTGACTTTC.

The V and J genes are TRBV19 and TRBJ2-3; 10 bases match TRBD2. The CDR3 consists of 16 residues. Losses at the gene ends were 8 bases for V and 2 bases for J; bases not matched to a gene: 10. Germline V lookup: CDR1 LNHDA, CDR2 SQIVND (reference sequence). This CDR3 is CASARRGTSATDTQYF. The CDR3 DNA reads TGTGCCAGTGCGCGGAGGGGGACTAGCGCCACAGATACGCAGTATTTT.

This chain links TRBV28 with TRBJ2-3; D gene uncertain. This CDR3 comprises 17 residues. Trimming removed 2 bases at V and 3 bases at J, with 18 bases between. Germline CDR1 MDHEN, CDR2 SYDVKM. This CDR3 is CASSLPGLYRGTDTQYF. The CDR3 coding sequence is TGTGCCAGCAGTTTACCCGGGCTATACCGTGGGACAGATACGCAGTATTTT. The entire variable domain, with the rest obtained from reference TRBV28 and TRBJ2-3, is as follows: DVKVTQSSRYLVKRTGEKVFLECVQDMDHENMFWYRQDPGLGLRLIYFSYDVKMKEKGDIPEGYSVSREKKERFSLILESASTNQTSMYLCASSLPGLYRGTDTQYFGPGTRLTVL.